This entry features one T cell receptor beta chain sequence. CD4+ cells yielded CD45RA+ naive and CD45RA-negative memory subsets. This sample was taken from a study of shared clonotypes between healthy human individuals. Trimming shortened V by 5 bases and J by 5 bases, and 10 bases separated the two germline ends. The germline V gene has CDR1 SEHNR and CDR2 FQNEAQ (reference sequence). The CDR3 covers 12 residues. The assay used deep level. Template for every sorted-subset replicate PCR totaled roughly 210 ng DNA, around 33,000 T cell genomes. The repertoire was sequenced with immunoSEQ multiplex PCR; TCRdb's copy has only in-frame clones and lacks some. The repertoire holds 2 million to 2.5 million clones, with almost 96% as singletons.

The chain links TRBV7-9 to TRBJ2-7; D unclear. The TCR sequence derives from a man between 18 and 29 years old in good health. Input material: naive CD4+ T cells sorted from blood. Specified subset: CD45RA+ positively selected. CDR3 sequence: CASSRARNEQYF. The CDR3 DNA reads as TGTGCCAGCAGCCGTGCCAGGAACGAGCAGTACTTC.